Shown below are 22 T cell receptor beta chains from a single sample sequenced in a study of cytomegalovirus exposure and HLA in healthy donors. The PCR had 60 Vbeta and 13 Jbeta primers. The data were produced by immunoSEQ multiplex PCR, yet TCRdb's version contains in-frame clones alone and is incomplete. The sample holds roughly 80,000 clones, approximately 62% seen once. The sample taken for sequencing was PBMCs. All receptors derive from a male donor in good health and CMV-seropositive.

The chain recombines TRBV13 with TRBJ2-5; 8 nucleotides match TRBD2. The CDR3 spans 16 residues. Germline V CDR1 and CDR2: PRHDT, FYEKMQ (reference sequence). The V gene end was trimmed by 4 bases and the J gene end by 5 bases; junction bases not matched to a gene: 12. The CDR3 DNA sequence: TGTGCCAGCAGCTCAGTCTCCGCCGGGGGGGGTGAGACCCAGTACTTC. Translated, it gives CASSSVSAGGGETQYF.

This clone came up a few times. This chain uses TRBV5-4 with TRBJ2-1; perhaps TRBD2 as D (6 bases). CDR3 length: 14 residues. Looked up from germline, CDR1 is SGHNT and CDR2 is YYREEE (reference sequence). Trimming stripped 0 bases from V and 5 bases from J, with 9 bases between. CDR3 sequence (DNA): TGTGCCAGCAGCTTGGACCCGGGGGACAATGAGCAGTTCTTC. This encodes CASSLDPGDNEQFF.

This chain connects TRBV7-9 to TRBJ2-7; D is undetermined. Trimming removed 3 bases at V and 11 bases at J, with 11 bases between. The CDR3 consists of 11 residues. Germline CDR1 and CDR2: SEHNR and FQNEAQ (reference sequence). CDR3 nucleotide sequence: TGTGCCAGCAGCTTGGAACAGAACAAGTACTTC. Its protein product is CASSLEQNKYF.

The rearrangement links TRBV21-1 to TRBJ1-1; the table gives TRBD1 as D, unverified against the DNA. TRBV21-1 corresponds to a pseudogene. The CDR3 has 20 residues. The CDR3 DNA reads TGTGCCAGCAGCAAAGTCCCTAAAATGACAGGGCACCCCATGAACACTGAAGCTTTCTTT. Protein product: CASSKVPKMTGHPMNTEAFF.

Details on this clone: At one end the junction does not follow the germline gene, possibly because of a read error. The chain joins TRBV7-9 to TRBJ1-1, with D possibly matching TRBD1 (6 bases). Germline V gives CDR1 SEHNR, CDR2 FQNEAQ (reference sequence). The CDR3 runs 13 residues. CDR3: CASSRVMTGEGVF. CDR3 nucleotide sequence: TGTGCCAGCAGCCGCGTTATGACAGGCGAGGGAGTCTTT.

This clone has a handful of counts. J is TRBJ2-1 and V is TRBV30; D is possibly TRBD2 (7 bases). Germline V gene data show CDR1 as GTSNPN and CDR2 as SVGIG (reference sequence). With 0 bases removed from V and 16 bases from J, the gap between germline ends came to 34 bases. The CDR3 has 18 amino acids. CDR3 protein: CAWSVREMGKVRGGPEFF. DNA for the CDR3: TGTGCCTGGAGTGTACGGGAGATGGGAAAAGTCAGGGGAGGGCCGGAATTCTTC.

The V and J genes are TRBV18 and TRBJ1-1, with TRBD1 matching 7 bases. Per the germline V gene, CDR1 is KGHSH and CDR2 is LQKENI. The V gene end was trimmed by 3 bases and the J gene end by 9 bases; junction bases not matched to a gene: 10. The CDR3 contains 14 residues. CDR3 sequence (DNA): TGTGCCAGCTCACCTCCAGGGACCAGGGGGAAAGCTTTCTTT. Translating it yields CASSPPGTRGKAFF.

This clone came up once. This chain joins TRBV5-1 and TRBJ2-7, with 12 bases lining up with TRBD2. This CDR3 is built from 15 residues. The J segment lost 7 bases and the V segment lost 4 bases, leaving 9 bases of the junction unmatched. CDR1 is SGHRS and CDR2 is YFSETQ in the germline V gene. CDR3 residues: CASSGSSGGAGEQYF. CDR3 bases: TGCGCCAGCAGCGGATCTAGCGGGGGGGCTGGGGAGCAGTACTTC. The entire variable domain, with the rest obtained from reference TRBV5-1 and TRBJ2-7, is as follows: KAGVTQTPRYLIKTRGQQVTLSCSPISGHRSVSWYQQTPGQGLQFLFEYFSETQRNKGNFPGRFSGRQFSNSRSEMNVSTLELGDSALYLCASSGSSGGAGEQYFGPGTRLTVT.

This rearrangement joins TRBV4-1 to TRBJ1-5; no firm D call. V shed 0 bases and J shed 6 bases, with 12 bases lying between them. CDR3 size: 15 residues. Per germline, CDR1 MGHRA and CDR2 YSYEKL. This CDR3 is CASSQDGFGSQPQHF. In DNA form, the CDR3 reads TGCGCCAGCAGCCAAGATGGTTTCGGTTCTCAGCCCCAGCATTTT.

V gene TRBV9 combines with J gene TRBJ1-1; D remains ambiguous. The germline V and J ends were trimmed by 0 bases and 7 bases, with 10 bases remaining between them. The germline V gene encodes CDR1 SGDLS and CDR2 YYNGEE. CDR3 size: 13 residues. CDR3 protein: CASSVVGGIEAFF. As DNA, the CDR3 is TGTGCCAGCAGCGTAGTCGGAGGGATTGAAGCTTTCTTT.

V usage is TRBV18 and J usage is TRBJ2-7, with D possibly being TRBD2 (5 bases). V was clipped by 3 bases and J by 2 bases, with 8 bases between them. The CDR3 is 13 amino acids. CDR1 is KGHSH, CDR2 LQKENI, per germline. The CDR3 here is CASSPLSAYEQYF. The CDR3 bases are TGTGCCAGCTCACCCCTTAGCGCCTACGAGCAGTACTTC. Looking up the rest from reference TRBV18 and TRBJ2-7 gives the full variable domain: NAGVMQNPRHLVRRRGQEARLRCSPMKGHSHVYWYRQLPEEGLKFMVYLQKENIIDESGMPKERFSAEFPKEGPSILRIQQVVRGDSAAYFCASSPLSAYEQYFGPGTRLTVT.

The chain joins TRBV7-9 to TRBJ2-5, with 10 bases lining up with TRBD2. Germline V gene sequence: CDR1 SEHNR, CDR2 FQNEAQ (reference sequence). V dropped 6 bases and J dropped 1; count of bases not matched to a gene: 14. The length of the CDR3 is 18 residues. Written as DNA, the CDR3 is TGTGCCAGCAGGTTTACAGGGAGCGGGAGGGCCGCCCAAGAGACCCAGTACTTC. Translated, it gives CASRFTGSGRAAQETQYF.

J is TRBJ1-1 and V is TRBV9, with no clear D. CDR1 SGDLS and CDR2 YYNGEE come from the germline V gene. The CDR3 totals 13 residues. V was clipped by 1 base and J by 0 bases, with 4 bases between them. The CDR3 DNA sequence: TGTGCCAGCAGCGTATCAGTGAACACTGAAGCTTTCTTT. Translated, it gives CASSVSVNTEAFF.

The rearrangement links TRBV28 to TRBJ1-2; TRBD1 agrees at 8 bases. J gave up 7 bases and V 0 bases, and 7 bases lay outside the gene matches. Germline CDR1 reads MDHEN; CDR2 reads SYDVKM. The CDR3 consists of 15 residues. The CDR3 DNA reads TGTGCCAGCAGTTTATGGGGGCAGGGGGCCGGTGGCTACACCTTC. The encoded protein is CASSLWGQGAGGYTF.

This clone was found once. This rearrangement joins TRBV25-1 to TRBJ1-3; D not certain. The germline V and J ends were trimmed by 7 bases and 7 bases, with 8 bases remaining between them. From germline, CDR1 is MGHDK and CDR2 SYGVNS. The CDR3 is made up of 11 amino acids. The CDR3 sequence: CASNHENTIYF. CDR3 nucleotides: TGTGCCAGCAATCATGAGAACACCATATATTTT.

V is TRBV15 and J is TRBJ2-1; 8 bases line up with TRBD2. From germline, CDR1 is LNHNV and CDR2 YYDKDF (reference sequence). The junction had 7 bases not matched to a gene; V was cut back by 5 bases and J by 4 bases. CDR3 size: 15 residues. The CDR3 DNA follows: TGTGCCACCAGCCGGGGGCGGGGGGCATACAATGAGCAGTTCTTC. Translation: CATSRGRGAYNEQFF.

The chain carries TRBV19 and TRBJ2-3; 10 positions match TRBD1. The germline V gene encodes CDR1 LNHDA and CDR2 SQIVND (reference sequence). The V gene end was trimmed by 7 bases and the J gene end by 5 bases; junction bases not matched to a gene: 6. This CDR3 contains 14 residues. CDR3 residues: CASNRQGARDTQYF. The DNA of the CDR3 is TGTGCCAGTAATCGACAGGGGGCAAGAGATACGCAGTATTTT.

The chain combines TRBV6-1 with TRBJ1-2; D gene uncertain. The CDR3 covers 13 residues. Germline assignment: CDR1 MNHNS and CDR2 SASEGT. With 6 bases removed from V and 1 base from J, the gap between germline ends came to 9 bases. CDR3 loop: CASREQINYGYTF. The CDR3 nucleotides are TGTGCCAGCAGGGAACAGATTAACTATGGCTACACCTTC.

This clone was seen a few times. This chain links TRBV6-5 with TRBJ2-4; 12 bases align to TRBD2. Germline CDR1 reads MNHEY; CDR2 reads SVGAGI. Unmatched junction bases numbered 10, after V lost 4 bases and J lost 9 bases. The CDR3 runs 16 residues. CDR3 protein: CASSSLAGGPLGIQYF. In nucleotides, the CDR3 is TGTGCCAGCAGTTCACTAGCGGGGGGTCCGCTGGGCATTCAGTACTTC.

In this sample, this clone turned up a few times. J is TRBJ1-2 and V is TRBV6-5, with D perhaps TRBD1 (5 bases). Trimming left V 7 bases short and J 4 bases short, with 13 bases between. The CDR3 totals 13 residues. Per the germline V gene, CDR1 is MNHEY and CDR2 is SVGAGI. The CDR3 is CASNPGGSYGYTF. The CDR3 nucleotides read TGTGCCAGCAATCCCGGGGGAAGCTATGGCTACACCTTC.

The rearrangement links TRBV19 to TRBJ2-1, with 10 bases that match TRBD2. CDR3 size: 14 residues. V shed 8 bases and J 4 bases; nucleotides not matched to a gene: 5. From germline, CDR1 is LNHDA and CDR2 SQIVND (reference sequence). CDR3 sequence reads: CASASSGRYNEQFF. Here the CDR3 DNA reads TGTGCCAGTGCCTCTAGCGGGAGATACAATGAGCAGTTCTTC.

The chain has TRBV21-1 and TRBJ1-4; the D call TRBD1 from the table was never checked on the DNA. TRBV21-1 is flagged as a pseudogene. The CDR3 loop spans 15 amino acids. Here the CDR3 reads CASSLTGSPNEKLFF. Here the CDR3 DNA reads TGTGCCAGCAGCCTGACAGGGTCCCCTAATGAAAAACTGTTTTTT.